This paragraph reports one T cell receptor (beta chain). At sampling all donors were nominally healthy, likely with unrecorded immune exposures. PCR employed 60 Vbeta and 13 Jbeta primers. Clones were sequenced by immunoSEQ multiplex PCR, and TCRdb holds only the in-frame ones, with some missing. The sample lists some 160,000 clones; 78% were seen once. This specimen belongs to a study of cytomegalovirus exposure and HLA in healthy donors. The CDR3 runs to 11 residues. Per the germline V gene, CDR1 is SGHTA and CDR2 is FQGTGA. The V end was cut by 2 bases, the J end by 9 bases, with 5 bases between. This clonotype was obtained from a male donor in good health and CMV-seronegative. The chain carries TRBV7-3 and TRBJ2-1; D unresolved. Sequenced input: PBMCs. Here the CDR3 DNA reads TGTGCCAGCAGCTTAGGCGGTGAGCAGTTCTTC. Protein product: CASSLGGEQFF.